This record concerns one TCR beta chain sequence. A few counts support this clone. Which antigen it targets is not known. No clone much larger than this one lies a single base away; base qualities are absent. The data stem from a study of sequential checkpoint blockade in melanoma (dated by TCRdb to the late 2010s). For context, the study as a whole: Patients were assigned by 1:1 randomization to either first-line nivolumab followed by ipilimumab (arm A) or ipilimumab followed by nivolumab (arm B). Maintenance nivolumab came after both trial sequences. What the study reported, not specific to this receptor: The model for predicting response that combines TCR metrics with mutation burden needs to be validated in larger, independent patient cohorts.

In the paper's terms, the treatment or condition label means: randomized to nivolumab then ipilimumab (arm A) or the reverse (arm B). None of the patients in the trial had previously been given DNA-damaging chemotherapy. Thawed PBMCs were sorted on a FACS Aria II flow cytometer to isolate live CD3+CD8+ cells negative for CD19 and CD56. CheckMate 064, a randomized, open-label phase II trial of sequential checkpoint blockade, was the source of the samples, all of which came from patients with melanoma. Peripheral blood mononuclear cells were obtained through leukapheresis, purified using Ficoll-Paque, and frozen in human serum containing around 9.6% DMSO. Right after sorting, the blood CD3+CD8+ cells were verified to be >95% pure, and DNA extraction followed. The immunoSEQ Assay was used to immunosequence TCRbeta CDR3 regions from genomic DNA. Before high-throughput sequencing, the genomic DNA was amplified using bias-controlled multiplex PCR. From the authors' description of their analysis: To quantify the absolute abundance of each unique TCRbeta CDR3 region, the sequences were collapsed and filtered. Clonality, defined as 1 minus Pielou's evenness, was calculated using productive rearrangements only. A previously published method was used to identify clones with significantly greater frequencies in on-treatment samples than in baseline samples. Entries here come from immuneACCESS through TCRdb and include only in-frame sequences with V and J called. Some clones fail to appear in such tables; in the studies checked, an unresolved V gene covers under half of the shortfall, and the cause of the remainder is unknown. The DNA was the basis for D and trimming; V, J and clone size are from that table. The sample table holds around 18,000 clones, of which about 69% were seen once. Over 15% of the sample is taken by the ten largest.

V sheds 7 bases and J sheds 4 bases, leaving 18 bases between their ends. Per the germline V gene, SGDLS is the CDR1 and YYNGEE is the CDR2. From its cysteine to its phenylalanine, the CDR3 spans 15 amino acids. The read is trimmed to its CDR3 DNA, 45 bases read in frame from base 1. The source was CD8+ T cells sorted from blood (inferred from file names), collected from a patient given nivolumab and ipilimumab in sequence. The source of this sequence is a human donor with melanoma. This chain is built from TRBV9 and TRBJ1-5, with a weak D call of TRBD1 (6 bases match). The CDR3 is CASGPGRGANQPQHF. The DNA reads TGTGCCAGCGGCCCCGGGCGGGGGGCGAATCAGCCCCAGCATTTT.